Shown below are 20 T cell receptor beta chains from a single sample sequenced in a study of control samples from healthy donors and cancer patients. Profiled with immunoSEQ multiplex PCR; TCRdb holds only in-frame clones, not every one. The repertoire holds fewer than 200,000 clones, with around 93% as singletons. Material for sequencing was blood. The receptor source for this set is a woman aged 60-75 years in good health.

The rearrangement links TRBV7-3 to TRBJ2-5, with 14 bases that match TRBD2. V dropped 5 bases and J dropped 1; count of bases not matched to a gene: 3. The CDR3 sequence is 16 residues long. Germline CDR1 and CDR2: SGHTA and FQGTGA. Written as DNA, the CDR3 is TGTGCCAGCAGCCCAGGACTAGCGGGGGGCCAAGAGACCCAGTACTTC. Its translation: CASSPGLAGGQETQYF. Full variable domain (remainder filled in from reference TRBV7-3 and TRBJ2-5): GAGVSQTPSNKVTEKGKYVELRCDPISGHTALYWYRQSLGQGPEFLIYFQGTGAADDSGLPNDRFFAVRPEGSVSTLKIQRTERGDSAVYLCASSPGLAGGQETQYFGPGTRLLVL.

J is TRBJ1-2 and V is TRBV5-1, with a tentative D call TRBD1 (5 bases). V lost 4 bases to trimming and J lost 6 bases, with 25 bases between them. The germline V gene has CDR1 SGHRS and CDR2 YFSETQ. The CDR3 spans 17 residues. CDR3 in DNA: TGCGCCAGCAGCCCCGGGGTGGGGGTCGATCGTTTAGATGGCTACACCTTC. Translated, it gives CASSPGVGVDRLDGYTF.

The V gene is TRBV3-1 (or the pseudogene TRBV3-2), the J gene TRBJ2-5; 9 nucleotides line up with TRBD2. The V gene end was trimmed by 2 bases and the J gene end by 4 bases; junction bases not matched to a gene: 2. The CDR3 length is 14 residues. Germline V gives CDR1 LGHDT, CDR2 YNNKEL (reference sequence). CDR3 sequence: CASSQRAGGETQYF. The CDR3 DNA sequence: TGTGCCAGCAGCCAAAGAGCGGGGGGAGAGACCCAGTACTTC.

The CDR3 loop is CASSGNRGYTLNTQYF. In nucleotides, the CDR3 is TGTGCCAGTAGCGGCAACAGGGGGTACACACTAAATACGCAGTATTTT. The chain employs TRBV19 and TRBJ2-3, with TRBD1 identical over 8 bases. Unmatched junction bases numbered 15, after V lost 6 bases and J lost 7 bases. This CDR3 region has 16 residues. Germline loops: CDR1 LNHDA, CDR2 SQIVND (reference sequence). Full variable domain (outside the CDR3, taken from reference TRBV19 and TRBJ2-3): DGGITQSPKYLFRKEGQNVTLSCEQNLNHDAMYWYRQDPGQGLRLIYYSQIVNDFQKGDIAEGYSVSREKKESFPLTVTSAQKNPTAFYLCASSGNRGYTLNTQYFGPGTRLTVL.

V is TRBV6-6 and J is TRBJ1-5; tentative D call: TRBD1 (6 bases). V gave up 7 bases and J gave up 6 bases, with 16 bases separating them. Germline V gene data show CDR1 as MNHNY and CDR2 as SVGAGI (reference sequence). CDR3 size: 14 residues. The CDR3 DNA sequence: TGTGCCAGCAAGCGGGGGGCGGATAGTCAGCCCCAGCATTTT. It encodes CASKRGADSQPQHF.

This clone was detected only a few times. This sequence joins TRBV6-6 and TRBJ1-4; D remains ambiguous. CDR1 and CDR2 (germline): MNHNY, SVGAGI (reference sequence). The CDR3 spans 13 residues. V lost 6 bases and J lost 1, with 6 bases in between. The CDR3: CASSGRTNEKLFF. Here the CDR3 DNA reads TGTGCCAGCAGCGGCCGAACTAATGAAAAACTGTTTTTT.

This clone was seen a single time. The chain is built from TRBV12-3 or TRBV12-4 and TRBJ2-2; D unclear. V gave up 4 bases and J gave up 2 bases, with 5 bases separating them. The CDR3 loop spans 13 amino acids. CDR3 loop: CASSSINTGELFF. The CDR3 nucleotides read TGTGCCAGCAGTTCCATTAACACCGGGGAGCTGTTTTTT.

Only a few counts were recorded for this clone. J is TRBJ1-4 and V is TRBV10-3; tentative D call: TRBD1 (5 bases). Germline CDR1 and CDR2: ENHRY and SYGVKD. Trimming removed 4 bases at V and 8 bases at J, with 20 bases between. The CDR3 runs to 16 residues. CDR3 sequence: CAISGQGGPPNEKLFF. CDR3 nucleotide sequence: TGTGCCATCAGTGGCCAGGGCGGACCGCCGAACGAAAAACTGTTTTTT.

The V gene is TRBV9, the J gene TRBJ2-1; possibly TRBD2 for D (7 bases). The CDR3 length is 15 residues. V was trimmed by 0 bases and J by 10 bases, leaving 17 bases between them. Germline loops: CDR1 SGDLS, CDR2 YYNGEE. DNA of the CDR3: TGTGCCAGCAGCGTAGGCGGGGGCCTGATATGGGAGCAGTTCTTC. Translating it yields CASSVGGGLIWEQFF.

V and J are TRBV10-3 and TRBJ2-5; D not certain. The V end was cut by 4 bases, the J end by 5 bases, with 11 bases between. This CDR3 spans 13 amino acids. Looked up from germline, CDR1 is ENHRY and CDR2 is SYGVKD. CDR3 in amino acids: CAISGAQWETQYF. Written as DNA, the CDR3 is TGTGCCATCAGTGGGGCCCAGTGGGAGACCCAGTACTTC.

V gene TRBV5-8 combines with J gene TRBJ1-1, with TRBD1 as a possible D gene (5 bases). This CDR3 spans 15 amino acids. Trimming took off 0 bases at V and 1 base at J, with 10 bases between the two ends. CDR1 is SGHTS, CDR2 YDEGEE, per germline. This CDR3 is CASSLEAGRNTEAFF. Written as DNA, the CDR3 is TGTGCCAGCAGCTTGGAGGCAGGGAGGAACACTGAAGCTTTCTTT.

This sequence joins TRBV7-9 and TRBJ1-1; D gene uncertain. V lost 4 bases and J 4 bases, leaving 16 bases between the germline ends. Per the germline V gene, CDR1 is SEHNR and CDR2 is FQNEAQ (reference sequence). The CDR3 extends over 15 amino acids. The CDR3 DNA reads as TGTGCCAGCAGCTCATTCCGGGTGGCCGGCACTGAAGCTTTCTTT. It yields the protein CASSSFRVAGTEAFF.

The V and J genes are TRBV2 and TRBJ2-1; D remains unclear. Germline V gene lookup returns CDR1 SNHLY and CDR2 FYNNEI. The germline V and J ends were trimmed by 6 bases and 11 bases, with 14 bases remaining between them. The CDR3 contains 12 residues. The CDR3 region is CASRGILNQQFF. The CDR3 nucleotides are TGTGCCAGCAGAGGAATACTTAATCAGCAGTTCTTC.

This chain links TRBV6-2 or TRBV6-3 with TRBJ2-1; the match to TRBD2 covers 7 bases. Germline CDR1 is MNHEY and CDR2 is SVGEGT. The V gene end was trimmed by 5 bases and the J gene end by 4 bases; junction bases not matched to a gene: 5. This CDR3 contains 14 residues. The CDR3 DNA reads TGTGCCAGCAGTCGCCGCGGGGGTTACAATGAGCAGTTCTTC. Translating it yields CASSRRGGYNEQFF.

The chain employs TRBV2 and TRBJ1-6; 8 bases align to TRBD1. Germline lookup yields CDR1 SNHLY and CDR2 FYNNEI. V shed 3 bases, J shed 10 bases, and the junction held 5 bases outside the gene matches. This CDR3 has 14 residues. Here the CDR3 DNA reads TGTGCCAGCAGTGAGGGGACAGGAAGATCACCCCTCCACTTT. Protein: CASSEGTGRSPLHF.

The chain links TRBV11-3 to TRBJ1-2; D may be TRBD1 (5 bases). CDR1 is SGHNT, CDR2 YENEEA, per germline. CDR3 length: 15 amino acids. Between the trimmed V and J ends, which lost 2 bases and 8 bases, there was a span of 18 bases. The CDR3 is CASSLSGMGPGGYTF. The CDR3 DNA is TGTGCCAGCAGCTTATCGGGAATGGGACCGGGGGGCTACACCTTC.

The chain is built from TRBV5-4 and TRBJ1-5; 10 nucleotides align to TRBD1. The junction had 1 base not matched to a gene; V was cut back by 0 bases and J by 4 bases. Germline values: CDR1 SGHNT, CDR2 YYREEE (reference sequence). There are 15 residues in the CDR3. CDR3 residues: CASSLGTGGNQPQHF. The CDR3 nucleotides read TGTGCCAGCAGCTTGGGGACAGGGGGGAATCAGCCCCAGCATTTT.

This rearrangement joins TRBV5-4 to TRBJ1-2; 9 bases are a match to TRBD1. The CDR3 is 14 amino acids. Germline CDR1 is SGHNT and CDR2 is YYREEE (reference sequence). The junction had 9 bases not matched to a gene; V was cut back by 4 bases and J by 8 bases. The CDR3 loop is CASSPGTGSDGYTF. The CDR3 region has the DNA TGTGCCAGCAGCCCCGGGACAGGGAGTGACGGCTACACCTTC. Variable domain in full (rest from reference TRBV5-4 and TRBJ1-2): ETGVTQSPTHLIKTRGQQVTLRCSSQSGHNTVSWYQQALGQGPQFIFQYYREEENGRGNFPPRFSGLQFPNYSSELNVNALELDDSALYLCASSPGTGSDGYTFGSGTRLTVV.

The rearrangement uses TRBV7-9 and TRBJ2-2, with a tentative D call TRBD2 (5 bases). Trimming removed 5 bases from V and 7 bases from J, with 17 bases in between. CDR1 SEHNR and CDR2 FQNEAQ come from the germline V gene (reference sequence). The CDR3 runs to 15 residues. CDR3 amino acids: CASSPAGVLGGELFF. The CDR3 bases are TGTGCCAGCAGCCCCGCCGGGGTTTTAGGCGGGGAGCTGTTTTTT.

This chain uses TRBV6-6 with TRBJ1-5; D perhaps matches TRBD1 (5 bases). CDR3 length: 13 amino acids. Germline assignment: CDR1 MNHNY and CDR2 SVGAGI (reference sequence). V was cut by 7 bases and J by 0 bases, with 7 bases left in between. CDR3 in DNA: TGTGCCAGCAAACAGGTTAGCAATCAGCCCCAGCATTTT. Its protein product is CASKQVSNQPQHF.